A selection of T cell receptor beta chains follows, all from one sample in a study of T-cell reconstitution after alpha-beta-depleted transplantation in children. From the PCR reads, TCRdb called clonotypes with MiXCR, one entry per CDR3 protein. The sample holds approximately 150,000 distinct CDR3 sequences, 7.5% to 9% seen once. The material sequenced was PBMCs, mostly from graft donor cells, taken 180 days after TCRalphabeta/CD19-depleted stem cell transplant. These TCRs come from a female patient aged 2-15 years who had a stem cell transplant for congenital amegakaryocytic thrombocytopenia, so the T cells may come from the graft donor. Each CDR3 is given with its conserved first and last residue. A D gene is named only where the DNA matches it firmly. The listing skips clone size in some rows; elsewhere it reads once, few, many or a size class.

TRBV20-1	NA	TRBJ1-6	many	TGCAGTGCTACGCGGCCAGAGTATGTAACCCTCCACTTT	CSATRPEYVTLHF
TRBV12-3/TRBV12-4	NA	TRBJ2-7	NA	TGTGCCAGCAGTCCTCTTCGCTCTTGGGGTAGCTCCTACGAGCAGTACTTC	CASSPLRSWGSSYEQYF
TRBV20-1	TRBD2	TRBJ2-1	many	TGCAGTGCAAGGACTAGCGGGAGAGTCTATGAGCAGTTCTTC	CSARTSGRVYEQFF
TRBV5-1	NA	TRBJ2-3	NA	TGCGCCAGCAGCTTGCGGGACGGCACAGATACGCAGTATTTT	CASSLRDGTDTQYF
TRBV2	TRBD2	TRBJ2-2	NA	TGTGCCAGCAGTGCGACTAGCGCTTTTACCGGGGAGCTGTTTTTT	CASSATSAFTGELFF
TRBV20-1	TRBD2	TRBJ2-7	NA	TGCAGTGCTAGAGATTTCGGGGGGGCCTACGAGCAGTACTTC	CSARDFGGAYEQYF
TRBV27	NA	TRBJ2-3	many	TGTGCCAGCAGACTCCAATTGGAAGATACGCAGTATTTT	CASRLQLEDTQYF
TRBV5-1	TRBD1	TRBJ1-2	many	TGCGCCAGCAGCTTGGGTGCCGGGACAGGAAATGGCTACACCTTC	CASSLGAGTGNGYTF
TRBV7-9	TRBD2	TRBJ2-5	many	TGTGCCAGCAGCTTAGAACTAGCGGAACCGGGGGGAGAGACCCAGTACTTC	CASSLELAEPGGETQYF
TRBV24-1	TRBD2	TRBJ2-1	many	TGTGCCACCAGTGACGTTAGCGGGAGATACTACAATGAGCAGTTCTTC	CATSDVSGRYYNEQFF
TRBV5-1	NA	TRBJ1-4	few	TGCGCCAGCAGTCCGGGACTGGGGGCTAATGAAAAACTGTTTTTT	CASSPGLGANEKLFF
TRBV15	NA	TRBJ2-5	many	TGTGCCACCAGCAGAGGTCGGGGGCTGGGGCAAGAGACCCAGTACTTC	CATSRGRGLGQETQYF
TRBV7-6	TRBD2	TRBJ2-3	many	TGTGCCAGCAGCTTAGGACTAGCGGGATTCGGAGATACGCAGTATTTT	CASSLGLAGFGDTQYF
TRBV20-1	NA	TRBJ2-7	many	TGCAGTGCTAAGTCTCTGAGGGCCCTGGGTACCGACGAGCAGTACTTC	CSAKSLRALGTDEQYF
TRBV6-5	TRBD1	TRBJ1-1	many	TGTGCCAGCAGGCTATATACAGGGGGACACACTGAAGCTTTCTTT	CASRLYTGGHTEAFF
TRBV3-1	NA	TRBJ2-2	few	TGTGCCAGCAGCCAAGGAGAGGCGTTCGGGGAGCTGTTTTTT	CASSQGEAFGELFF
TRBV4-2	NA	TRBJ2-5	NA	TGTGCCAGCAGCCAAGATGTGGGGACCCAAGAGACCCAGTACTTC	CASSQDVGTQETQYF
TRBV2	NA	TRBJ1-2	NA	TGTGCCAGCAGTGAAGGAACAGGGCCCTCGGGGGGTGGCTACACCTTC	CASSEGTGPSGGGYTF
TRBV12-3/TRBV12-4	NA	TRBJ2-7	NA	TGTGCCAGCAGTTTTAACGGGTACTCCTACGAGCAGTACTTC	CASSFNGYSYEQYF
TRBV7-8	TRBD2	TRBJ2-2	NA	TGTGCCAGCAGCTCCAGGACTAGCGGGAACACCGGGGAGCTGTTTTTT	CASSSRTSGNTGELFF
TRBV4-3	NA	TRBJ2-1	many	TGCGCCAGCAGCCAAGTTGCCTTGGGGGACAATGAGCAGTTCTTC	CASSQVALGDNEQFF
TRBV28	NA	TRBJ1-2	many	TGTGCCAGCAGTAACCTACCCGGGACGCCCTATGGCTACACCTTC	CASSNLPGTPYGYTF
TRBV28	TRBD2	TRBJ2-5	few	TGTGCCAGCAGTTTGACTCTAGCGGAGACCCAAGAGACCCAGTACTTC	CASSLTLAETQETQYF
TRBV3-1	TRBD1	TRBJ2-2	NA	TGTGCCAGCAGCCCCAGCAAGCTCCCCGGGCAGGGGGCCCCCGGGGAGCTGTTTTTT	CASSPSKLPGQGAPGELFF
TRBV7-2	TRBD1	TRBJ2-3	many	TGTGCCAGCAGCCACCGACAGGGAGGCACAGATACGCAGTATTTT	CASSHRQGGTDTQYF
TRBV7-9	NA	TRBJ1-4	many	TGTGCCAGCAGCTTCGGACAGAAGAATGAAAAACTGTTTTTT	CASSFGQKNEKLFF
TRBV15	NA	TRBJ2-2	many	TGTGCCACCAGCAGAGCGGAGGTCCTAGCCTTCACCGGGGAGCTGTTTTTT	CATSRAEVLAFTGELFF
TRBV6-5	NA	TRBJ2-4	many	TGTGCCAGCAGGGCCCCCGCGTCGAAAAACATTCAGTACTTC	CASRAPASKNIQYF
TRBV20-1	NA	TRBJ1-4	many	TGCAGTGCTAGAAAACAAAGCACTAATGAAAAACTGTTTTTT	CSARKQSTNEKLFF
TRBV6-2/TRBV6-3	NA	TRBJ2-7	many	TGTGCCATCCGAGGGGCTTACGAGCAGTACTTC	CAIRGAYEQYF
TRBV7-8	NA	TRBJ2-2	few	TGTGCCAGCAGCCCCCAAGACGGGAACACCGGGGAGCTGTTTTTT	CASSPQDGNTGELFF
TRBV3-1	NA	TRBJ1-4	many	TGTGCCAGCAGCCAAGATATGACCGTAGAAAAACTGTTTTTT	CASSQDMTVEKLFF
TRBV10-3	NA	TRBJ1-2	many	TGTGCCATCAGTGAGTCGGGAGATCTCTTTGGCTACACCTTC	CAISESGDLFGYTF
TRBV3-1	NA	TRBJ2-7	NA	TGTGCCAGCAGCCAAGATTCGCAGGGGTTTTGGCAGTACTTC	CASSQDSQGFWQYF
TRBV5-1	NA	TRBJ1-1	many	TGCGCCAGCAGCTTGGACACGAACACTGAAGCTTTCTTT	CASSLDTNTEAFF
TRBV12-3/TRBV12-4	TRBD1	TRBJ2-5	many	TGTGCCAGCAGTTTAGCCCGAGGGGGCCTAGAGACCCAGTACTTC	CASSLARGGLETQYF
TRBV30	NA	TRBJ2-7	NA	TGTGCCTGGAACCCAGAAACAACCTACGAGCAGTACTTC	CAWNPETTYEQYF
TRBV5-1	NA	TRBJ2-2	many	TGCGCCAGCAGCTTGCGGGACCGGGAGCTGTTTTTT	CASSLRDRELFF